This is a list of T cell receptor beta chains from one sample in a study of blood T cell repertoires in COVID-19. The table came from immunoSEQ multiplex PCR; TCRdb's copy has only in-frame clones and leaves some out. The sample holds a few hundred thousand clones; 84% are singletons and the top ten take more than 3%. Specimen: PBMCs or T cells enriched from blood (not recorded which). The receptors come from a man aged 50 to 60 who had recovered from COVID-19. The CDR3 runs from the conserved cysteine through the conserved F or W. A D gene is named only where the DNA matches it firmly. Size values are once, few and many counts, or a class for expanded clones, and some rows have none.

size: NA; V: TRBV19; J: TRBJ2-1; D: TRBD1; CDR3: CASSNRGRADEQFF; DNA: TGTGCCAGTAGTAACAGGGGGCGCGCCGATGAGCAGTTCTTC
size: once; V: TRBV12-3/TRBV12-4; J: TRBJ1-1; D: TRBD1; CDR3: CASSPQRGQGSFF; DNA: TGTGCCAGCAGTCCCCAGAGGGGACAGGGAAGTTTCTTT
size: once; V: TRBV24-1; J: TRBJ2-2; D: NA; CDR3: CATSERRTANTGELFF; DNA: TGTGCCACCAGTGAAAGGAGGACGGCGAACACCGGGGAGCTGTTTTTT
size: NA; V: TRBV3-1/TRBV3-2; J: TRBJ2-1; D: TRBD2; CDR3: CASSQDLTSGSNEQFF; DNA: TGTGCCAGCAGCCAAGATTTAACTAGCGGGTCCAATGAGCAGTTCTTC
size: NA; V: TRBV14; J: TRBJ1-2; D: NA; CDR3: CASSLTRNYGYTF; DNA: TGTGCCAGCAGCCTCACGCGGAACTATGGCTACACCTTC
size: NA; V: TRBV18; J: TRBJ2-5; D: TRBD2; CDR3: CASSPGLAGGQETQYF; DNA: TGTGCCAGCTCACCAGGGCTAGCGGGAGGTCAAGAGACCCAGTACTTC
size: once; V: TRBV6-5; J: TRBJ2-3; D: NA; CDR3: CASSYGLEVSTQYF; DNA: TGTGCCAGCAGTTACGGACTGGAGGTCAGCACGCAGTATTTT
size: NA; V: TRBV6-1; J: TRBJ2-7; D: NA; CDR3: CASSEGDIGQYF; DNA: TGTGCCAGCAGTGAGGGCGATATCGGGCAGTACTTC
size: many; V: TRBV2; J: TRBJ1-1; D: NA; CDR3: CASSDGRREWGAFF; DNA: TGTGCCAGCAGTGATGGACGGAGGGAGTGGGGGGCTTTCTTT
size: NA; V: TRBV5-1; J: TRBJ1-2; D: TRBD1; CDR3: CASSLAPSFGQGAGYGYTF; DNA: TGCGCCAGCAGCTTGGCCCCCTCGTTCGGACAGGGGGCTGGCTATGGCTACACCTTC
size: NA; V: TRBV12-5; J: TRBJ2-3; D: TRBD2; CDR3: CASGPGTTNLQYF; DNA: TGTGCTAGTGGACCCGGGACTACGAATTTACAGTATTTT
size: NA; V: TRBV5-1; J: TRBJ2-7; D: TRBD1; CDR3: CASSSESRGQYEQYF; DNA: TGCGCCAGCAGCTCGGAAAGCAGGGGGCAATACGAGCAGTACTTC
size: NA; V: TRBV7-8; J: TRBJ1-3; D: NA; CDR3: CASSTSTGNTIYF; DNA: TGTGCCAGCAGCACCTCTACTGGAAACACCATATATTTT
size: once; V: TRBV9; J: TRBJ2-4; D: NA; CDR3: CASSSPQANIQYF; DNA: TGTGCCAGCAGCTCGCCCCAGGCCAACATTCAGTACTTC
size: NA; V: TRBV27; J: TRBJ1-5; D: TRBD1; CDR3: CASSRDRWQPQHF; DNA: TGTGCCAGCAGCCGGGACAGATGGCAGCCCCAGCATTTT
size: NA; V: TRBV27; J: TRBJ2-1; D: TRBD2; CDR3: CASGTSGRAGEQFF; DNA: TGTGCCAGCGGAACTAGCGGGAGGGCCGGTGAGCAGTTCTTC
size: NA; V: TRBV5-1; J: TRBJ1-2; D: TRBD1; CDR3: CASSQKDRGPNYGYTF; DNA: TGCGCCAGCAGCCAGAAGGACAGGGGGCCAAACTATGGCTACACCTTC
size: NA; V: TRBV3-1/TRBV3-2; J: TRBJ2-2; D: TRBD2; CDR3: CASSQVPAGVYTGELFF; DNA: TGTGCCAGCAGCCAAGTTCCCGCGGGGGTTTACACCGGGGAGCTGTTTTTT
size: NA; V: TRBV4-3; J: TRBJ2-7; D: TRBD1; CDR3: CASSQGSTGGGGEQYF; DNA: TGCGCCAGCAGCCAGGGATCGACAGGGGGCGGGGGCGAGCAGTACTTC
size: NA; V: TRBV5-1; J: TRBJ2-3; D: TRBD2; CDR3: CASSWTSGREDTQYF; DNA: TGCGCCAGCAGTTGGACTAGCGGGAGGGAAGATACGCAGTATTTT
size: NA; V: TRBV24-1; J: TRBJ2-1; D: TRBD2; CDR3: CATSDPLAGKGNEQFF; DNA: TGTGCCACCAGTGATCCACTAGCGGGAAAGGGTAATGAGCAGTTCTTC
size: NA; V: TRBV11-1; J: TRBJ2-5; D: TRBD1; CDR3: CASSPRLRQGQETQYF; DNA: TGTGCCAGCAGCCCCCGGCTGCGACAGGGACAAGAGACCCAGTACTTC
size: NA; V: TRBV5-6; J: TRBJ2-7; D: TRBD2; CDR3: CASSSGLAGGLYEQYF; DNA: TGTGCCAGCAGCTCCGGACTAGCGGGAGGGCTCTACGAGCAGTACTTC
size: NA; V: TRBV7-2; J: TRBJ2-1; D: NA; CDR3: CASSLGEIREQFF; DNA: TGTGCCAGCAGCTTAGGGGAGATTCGTGAGCAGTTCTTC
size: NA; V: TRBV5-1; J: TRBJ2-3; D: NA; CDR3: CASSSDSVTDTQYF; DNA: TGCGCCAGCAGCTCGGATAGCGTCACAGATACGCAGTATTTT
size: NA; V: TRBV28; J: TRBJ1-2; D: TRBD1; CDR3: CASSSSTGQGRSGYTF; DNA: TGTGCCAGCAGTTCCTCGACTGGACAGGGGAGATCGGGCTACACCTTC
size: NA; V: TRBV3-1/TRBV3-2; J: TRBJ2-7; D: NA; CDR3: CATSRFSYEQYF; DNA: TGTGCCACCTCCCGTTTTTCCTACGAGCAGTACTTC
size: NA; V: TRBV6-2/TRBV6-3; J: TRBJ1-1; D: NA; CDR3: CASSYRGGAFF; DNA: TGTGCCAGCAGTTACCGCGGTGGAGCTTTCTTT
size: NA; V: TRBV18; J: TRBJ2-1; D: NA; CDR3: CASSQNTISSYNEQFF; DNA: TGTGCCAGCTCGCAGAACACTATTAGCTCCTACAATGAGCAGTTCTTC
size: NA; V: TRBV29-1; J: TRBJ1-1; D: TRBD1; CDR3: CSVAGGGTEAFF; DNA: TGCAGCGTTGCAGGGGGAGGCACTGAAGCTTTCTTT
size: NA; V: TRBV19; J: TRBJ1-5; D: NA; CDR3: CASSMRGEGRRWKSQPQHF; DNA: TGTGCCAGTAGTATGAGGGGGGAGGGGCGACGATGGAAGAGTCAGCCCCAGCATTTT
size: NA; V: TRBV9; J: TRBJ2-2; D: NA; CDR3: CASSVATPGELFF; DNA: TGTGCCAGCAGCGTAGCCACTCCCGGGGAGCTGTTTTTT
size: NA; V: TRBV5-1; J: TRBJ1-2; D: NA; CDR3: CASSLVRDYYGYTF; DNA: TGCGCCAGCAGCTTGGTCAGAGACTACTATGGCTACACCTTC
size: NA; V: TRBV7-3; J: TRBJ1-1; D: NA; CDR3: CASSQAPNTEAFF; DNA: TGTGCCAGCAGCCAAGCACCGAACACTGAAGCTTTCTTT
size: NA; V: TRBV28; J: TRBJ2-7; D: NA; CDR3: CASRPGGPVEQYF; DNA: TGTGCCAGCAGGCCCGGAGGGCCGGTCGAGCAGTACTTC
size: NA; V: TRBV5-1; J: TRBJ2-5; D: NA; CDR3: CASSLQGRQETQYF; DNA: TGCGCCAGCAGCCTACAGGGTAGGCAAGAGACCCAGTACTTC
size: NA; V: TRBV28; J: TRBJ1-5; D: NA; CDR3: CASSPSTRAGNQPQHF; DNA: TGTGCCAGCAGCCCCTCGACGAGGGCTGGCAATCAGCCCCAGCATTTT
size: NA; V: TRBV6-5; J: TRBJ1-2; D: NA; CDR3: CASSFAGQYYGYTF; DNA: TGTGCCAGCAGTTTCGCGGGCCAGTACTATGGCTACACCTTC
size: once; V: TRBV7-9; J: TRBJ2-7; D: NA; CDR3: CASSSAGISAYEQYF; DNA: TGTGCCAGCAGCTCCGCAGGGATATCGGCCTACGAGCAGTACTTC
size: NA; V: TRBV6-1; J: TRBJ1-4; D: NA; CDR3: CASSERDRGKLFF; DNA: TGTGCCAGCAGTGAACGGGATCGGGGAAAGCTGTTTTTT
size: NA; V: TRBV7-2; J: TRBJ2-1; D: TRBD2; CDR3: CASSSLAGGWQFF; DNA: TGTGCCAGCAGCTCGCTAGCGGGGGGTTGGCAGTTCTTC
size: NA; V: TRBV5-1; J: TRBJ2-3; D: NA; CDR3: CASRQRTDTQYF; DNA: TGCGCCAGCAGACAGCGCACAGATACGCAGTATTTT
size: NA; V: TRBV5-5; J: TRBJ2-7; D: NA; CDR3: CASSLAWDGGYEQYF; DNA: TGTGCCAGCAGCTTGGCCTGGGACGGGGGCTACGAGCAGTACTTC
size: NA; V: TRBV24-1; J: TRBJ1-2; D: TRBD1; CDR3: CATSDWTGIGYTF; DNA: TGTGCCACCAGTGACTGGACAGGGATTGGCTACACCTTC
size: few; V: TRBV7-3; J: TRBJ2-7; D: TRBD1; CDR3: CASSPRQGSGEQYF; DNA: TGTGCCAGCAGCCCAAGACAGGGGTCTGGAGAGCAGTACTTC
size: few; V: TRBV11-3; J: TRBJ2-7; D: TRBD1; CDR3: CASSLGQGIGYEQYF; DNA: TGTGCCAGCAGCTTAGGACAGGGTATTGGCTACGAGCAGTACTTC
size: NA; V: TRBV7-9; J: TRBJ1-6; D: TRBD1; CDR3: CASSTPGQGRSYNSPLHF; DNA: TGTGCCAGCAGCACGCCCGGACAGGGGCGCTCCTATAATTCACCCCTCCACTTT
size: NA; V: TRBV19; J: TRBJ2-2; D: TRBD1; CDR3: CAAQGAIGELFF; DNA: TGTGCCGCACAGGGGGCCATCGGGGAGCTGTTTTTT
size: NA; V: TRBV18; J: TRBJ1-6; D: NA; CDR3: CASSQDGLGVYNSPLHF; DNA: TGTGCCAGCTCACAGGATGGCCTAGGGGTGTATAATTCACCCCTCCACTTT
size: NA; V: TRBV11-2; J: TRBJ2-1; D: NA; CDR3: CASSLDLESYNEQFF; DNA: TGTGCCAGCAGCTTAGATCTCGAGAGCTACAATGAGCAGTTCTTC
size: NA; V: TRBV11-2; J: TRBJ1-5; D: TRBD1; CDR3: CASSPRQGRNQPQHF; DNA: TGTGCCAGCAGCCCACGACAGGGTCGGAATCAGCCCCAGCATTTT
size: NA; V: TRBV6-1; J: TRBJ1-4; D: TRBD1; CDR3: CASSGPPRTGKNEKLFF; DNA: TGTGCCAGCAGTGGCCCCCCCCGGACAGGAAAAAATGAAAAACTGTTTTTT
size: NA; V: TRBV6-5; J: TRBJ2-5; D: TRBD2; CDR3: CASRLGGGETQYF; DNA: TGTGCCAGCAGGCTCGGGGGGGGAGAGACCCAGTACTTC